At least ten counts were recorded for the clone carrying this T cell receptor beta chain. Its target is unknown. These data come from a study of post-analysis software for immune sequencing data. Findings and caveats of the study: Significantly lower normalized Chao1 diversity was found in patients with multiple sclerosis relative to controls.

Each TCR beta cDNA library carried unique molecular identifiers. Roughly 500,000 cDNA molecules were obtained per 1 to 10 million input T cells. TCRdb reprocessed the PCR reads via MiXCR and lists one record per CDR3 protein. The sample lists roughly 700,000 distinct CDR3 sequences, 30% occurring once. The receptor comes from a girl between 5 and 17 years old with multiple sclerosis. The sample comprised blood.

The CDR3 region is CASSLEAQETQYF. The CDR3 nucleotides read TGTGCCAGCAGCTTAGAAGCCCAAGAGACCCAGTACTTC. J is TRBJ2-5 and V is TRBV13, with unresolved D. Between the trimmed V and J ends, which lost 1 base and 1 base, there was a span of 4 bases. Per germline, CDR1 PRHDT and CDR2 FYEKMQ (reference sequence). This CDR3 region has 13 residues.